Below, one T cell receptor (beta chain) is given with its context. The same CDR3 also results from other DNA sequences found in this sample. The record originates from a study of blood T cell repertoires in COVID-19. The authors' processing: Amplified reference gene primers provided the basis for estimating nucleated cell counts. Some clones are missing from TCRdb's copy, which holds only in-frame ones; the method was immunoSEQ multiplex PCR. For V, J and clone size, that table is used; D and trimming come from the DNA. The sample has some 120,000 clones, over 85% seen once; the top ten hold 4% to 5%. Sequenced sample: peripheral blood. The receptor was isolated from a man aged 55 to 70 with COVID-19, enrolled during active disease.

This chain's CDR3 is CASSPPGQSSGNTIYF. CDR3 DNA sequence: TGTGCCAGCTCACCACCTGGACAGAGCTCTGGAAACACCATATATTTT. The chain joins TRBV18 to TRBJ1-3; a weak D match, TRBD1 (6 bases). The CDR3 length is 16 residues. Trimming took off 0 bases at V and 0 bases at J, with 9 bases between the two ends. CDR1 is KGHSH and CDR2 is LQKENI in the germline V gene.